This entry lists 9 T cell receptor beta chains sequenced from one sample in a study of blood T cell repertoires in COVID-19. Using immunoSEQ multiplex PCR, the repertoire was profiled, and TCRdb retains in-frame clones only, with some absent. The sample lists roughly 280,000 clones; more than 70% were seen once. Input material: peripheral blood. The receptors were gathered from a woman under 40 with COVID-19, enrolled during active disease.

This clone is a singleton in its sample. The chain has TRBV5-1 and TRBJ2-7; 9 bases map to TRBD1. The germline V gene has CDR1 SGHRS and CDR2 YFSETQ. This CDR3 has 14 amino acids. J gave up 4 bases and V 0 bases, and 2 bases lay outside the gene matches. The CDR3 loop reads CASSLDGTGYEQYF. The CDR3 DNA sequence: TGCGCCAGCAGCTTGGATGGGACAGGGTACGAGCAGTACTTC.

The V and J genes are TRBV29-1 and TRBJ2-5; 7 bases line up with TRBD2. The J segment lost 2 bases and the V segment lost 7 bases, leaving 4 bases of the junction unmatched. The CDR3 has 12 residues. Germline-derived CDR1 and CDR2 are SQVTM and ANQGSEA. CDR3 loop: CSGGRVQETQYF. The CDR3 DNA is TGCAGCGGAGGGAGGGTACAAGAGACCCAGTACTTC.

The chain combines TRBV5-1 with TRBJ2-5; 7 positions match TRBD1. Germline-derived CDR1 and CDR2 are SGHRS and YFSETQ. V lost 4 bases to trimming and J lost 3 bases; unmatched junction nucleotides: 12. This CDR3 is built from 16 residues. Here the CDR3 DNA reads TGCGCCAGCAGCAAAGGGACAGCCTCCGGGGAAGAGACCCAGTACTTC. The encoded protein is CASSKGTASGEETQYF.

CDR3 sequence: CASSWGQGSYEQYF. CDR3 DNA sequence: TGTGCCAGCAGCTGGGGACAGGGATCCTACGAGCAGTACTTC. This chain connects TRBV5-6 to TRBJ2-7; 9 bases line up with TRBD1. After removal of 3 bases from V and 1 base from J, the junction contained 2 bases not matched to a gene. The germline V gene has CDR1 SGHDT and CDR2 YYEEEE. CDR3 length: 14 residues.

This chain uses TRBV10-2 with TRBJ1-5; perhaps TRBD1 as D (6 bases). In germline, CDR1 is WSHSY, CDR2 SAAADI. Trimming took off 3 bases at V and 2 bases at J, with 11 bases between the two ends. The CDR3 runs to 15 residues. In DNA, the CDR3 is TGCGCCAGCAGTGATCAGGGGCCGGGCAATCAGCCCCAGCATTTT. Translated: CASSDQGPGNQPQHF.

The rearrangement links TRBV10-2 to TRBJ1-5; tentatively, D is TRBD1 (6 bases). This CDR3 has 15 amino acids. The V and J ends lost 3 bases and 4 bases respectively, with 13 bases between them. CDR1 is WSHSY, CDR2 SAAADI, per germline. The CDR3 loop is CASSDDDRLNQPQHF. The CDR3, as DNA: TGCGCCAGCAGTGACGACGACAGGCTGAATCAGCCCCAGCATTTT.

The V call is TRBV7-8, the J call TRBJ2-7; TRBD1 is a possible D gene (5 bases). V was cut by 2 bases and J by 3 bases, with 17 bases left in between. This CDR3 has 16 amino acids. In germline, CDR1 is SGHVS, CDR2 FQNEAQ. The chain's CDR3 is CASSLNPARVGYEQYF. The CDR3 coding sequence is TGTGCCAGCAGCTTAAATCCGGCCAGGGTAGGCTACGAGCAGTACTTC.

The rearrangement uses TRBV2 and TRBJ2-7, with 9 positions matching TRBD1. The CDR3 has 13 residues. J lost 4 bases, V lost 9 bases, and 7 bases had no gene match. Germline V CDR1 and CDR2: SNHLY, FYNNEI. The CDR3 region is CASRDRAIYEQYF. For the CDR3, the DNA is TGTGCCAGTAGGGACAGGGCAATATACGAGCAGTACTTC.

The chain is built from TRBV4-1 and TRBJ2-1; 15 bases align to TRBD2. This CDR3 region has 15 residues. V dropped 0 bases and J dropped 9; count of bases not matched to a gene: 0. The germline CDR1 and CDR2 sequences are MGHRA and YSYEKL. The CDR3 DNA reads as TGCGCCAGCAGCCAAGAGGGACTAGCGGGAGGTGAGCAGTTCTTC. Translating gives CASSQEGLAGGEQFF.